One T cell receptor (beta chain) is described in this entry. No antigen is known for it. TCRdb's copy holds only in-frame clones and misses some; the assay was immunoSEQ multiplex PCR. The data show some 240,000 clones, approximately 86% seen once. The entry originates in a study of cytomegalovirus exposure and HLA in healthy donors. The donors formed part of the approximately 130-subject validation cohort, distinct from the approximately 670-subject first cohort. Study results and limitations: For most TCR sequences rarity was the rule, although some public TCRs occurred in many donors. First-cohort TCR clusters tended to co-occur in the roughly 120 validation repertoires, a later analysis found.

V lost 6 bases to trimming and J lost 7 bases; unmatched junction nucleotides: 15. The germline V gene encodes CDR1 SGHRS and CDR2 YFSETQ. The CDR3 is 16 amino acids. The sequence was obtained from a woman aged 30 to 39 in good health and CMV-seropositive. The sample was PBMCs. The chain links TRBV5-1 to TRBJ2-1, with 8 bases lining up with TRBD2. Here the CDR3 DNA reads TGCGCCAGCAATCCCCGGACTAGCACGCGGGTTAATGAGCAGTTCTTC. This encodes CASNPRTSTRVNEQFF.